This T cell receptor (beta chain) appears in the sequencing data of a study of blood T cells in healthy people across ages. Study-level background: There was about one barcoded beta molecule captured by template switching per two T cells.

Then a second PCR, running roughly 7 to 12 cycles, was carried out with a sample-barcoded 5' primer and a J-beta primer mix. A single record per CDR3 protein comes from TCRdb applying MiXCR to the 5' RACE reads. The data hold about a million distinct CDR3 sequences, with 51% observed a single time. The study, taken as a whole, reports: Whereas aged donors had fewer naive CD4+ cells, long-lived donors had more of them and higher diversity. Estimated diversity that came from one million T cells was considered an underestimate.

A word on this clonotype: Antigen unknown.

Sequencing was performed on blood. This clonotype was obtained from an older woman in good health.

The CDR3: CASSLRDSLNEQFF. CDR3 bases: TGTGCCAGCAGTTTAAGGGACAGTTTAAATGAGCAGTTCTTC. The chain carries TRBV12-3 or TRBV12-4 and TRBJ2-1, with 7 bases identical to TRBD1. With 2 bases clipped from V and 7 bases from J, the junction kept 5 bases outside the gene matches. This CDR3 has 14 residues.